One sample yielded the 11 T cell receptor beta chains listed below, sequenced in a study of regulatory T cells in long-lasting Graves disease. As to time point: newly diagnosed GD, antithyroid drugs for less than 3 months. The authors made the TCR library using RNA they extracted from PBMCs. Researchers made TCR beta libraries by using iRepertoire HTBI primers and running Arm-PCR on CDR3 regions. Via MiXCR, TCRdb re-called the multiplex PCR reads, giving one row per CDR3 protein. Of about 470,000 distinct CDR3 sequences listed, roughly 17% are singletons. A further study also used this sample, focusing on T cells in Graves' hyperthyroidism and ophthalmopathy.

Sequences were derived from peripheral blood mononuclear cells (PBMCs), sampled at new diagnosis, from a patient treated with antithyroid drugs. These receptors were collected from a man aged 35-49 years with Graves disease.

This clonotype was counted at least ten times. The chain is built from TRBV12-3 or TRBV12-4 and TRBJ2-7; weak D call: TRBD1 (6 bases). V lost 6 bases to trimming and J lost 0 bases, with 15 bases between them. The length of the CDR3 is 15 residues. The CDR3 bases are TGTGCCAGCAGGAGTCAGGGGTCCCTCTCCTACGAGCAGTACTTC. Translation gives CASRSQGSLSYEQYF.

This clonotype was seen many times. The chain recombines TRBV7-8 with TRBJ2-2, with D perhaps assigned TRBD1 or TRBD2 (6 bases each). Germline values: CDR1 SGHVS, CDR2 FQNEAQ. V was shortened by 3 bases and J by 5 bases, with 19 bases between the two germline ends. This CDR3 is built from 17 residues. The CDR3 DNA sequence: TGTGCCAGCAGCTTCTGGGATGGGGGGCAAGCTACCGGGGAGCTGTTTTTT. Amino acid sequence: CASSFWDGGQATGELFF.

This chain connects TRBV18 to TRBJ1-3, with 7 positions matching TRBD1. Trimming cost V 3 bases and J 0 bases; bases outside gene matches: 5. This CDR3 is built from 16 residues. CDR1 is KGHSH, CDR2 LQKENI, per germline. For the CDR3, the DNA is TGTGCCAGCTCACCTCGTGGGACAGTCTCTGGAAACACCATATATTTT. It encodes CASSPRGTVSGNTIYF.

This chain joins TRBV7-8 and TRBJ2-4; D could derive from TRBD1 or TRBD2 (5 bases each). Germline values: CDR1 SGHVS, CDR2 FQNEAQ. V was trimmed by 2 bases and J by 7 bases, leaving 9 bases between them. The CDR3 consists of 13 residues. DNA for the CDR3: TGTGCCAGCAGCTTACCGGGGCTGAACATTCAGTACTTC. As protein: CASSLPGLNIQYF.

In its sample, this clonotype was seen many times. This CDR3 is CASTLGQQETQYF. The CDR3 nucleotides read TGTGCCAGCACCCTGGGACAGCAAGAGACCCAGTACTTC. The chain employs TRBV7-8 and TRBJ2-5, with TRBD1 matching 7 bases. After removal of 7 bases from V and 2 bases from J, the junction contained 4 bases not matched to a gene. Germline lookup yields CDR1 SGHVS and CDR2 FQNEAQ. The CDR3 contains 13 residues.

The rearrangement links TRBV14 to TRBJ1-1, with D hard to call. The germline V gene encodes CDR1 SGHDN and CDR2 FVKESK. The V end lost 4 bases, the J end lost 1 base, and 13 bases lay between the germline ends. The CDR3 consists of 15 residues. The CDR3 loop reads CASSPNSWRNTEAFF. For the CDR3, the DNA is TGTGCCAGCAGCCCGAACTCCTGGCGGAACACTGAAGCTTTCTTT.

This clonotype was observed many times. The CDR3 is CASSQGAAYSNQPQHF. CDR3 nucleotide sequence: TGTGCCAGCAGCCAAGGGGCGGCTTATAGCAATCAGCCCCAGCATTTT. The V gene is TRBV3-1, the J gene TRBJ1-5, with unresolved D. Germline CDR1 reads LGHDT; CDR2 reads YNNKEL (reference sequence). The CDR3 covers 16 residues. V was cut by 1 base and J by 0 bases, with 10 bases left in between. The whole variable domain, filled in from reference TRBV3-1 and TRBJ1-5, reads DTAVSQTPKYLVTQMGNDKSIKCEQNLGHDTMYWYKQDSKKFLKIMFSYNNKELIINETVPNRFSPKSPDKAHLNLHINSLELGDSAVYFCASSQGAAYSNQPQHFGDGTRLSIL.

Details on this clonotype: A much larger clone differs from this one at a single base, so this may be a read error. The DNA of the CDR3 is TGTGCCAGCAGGGAAACCCTGGGGGACCCGGGGGACTTC. This encodes CASRETLGDPGDF. The rearrangement joins TRBV12-3 or TRBV12-4 to TRBJ2-5; TRBD2 might be the D (6 bases). The CDR3 has 13 residues.

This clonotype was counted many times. The DNA for the CDR3 is TGTGCCAGCCTTCGGGGCACAGATACGCAGTATTTT. It codes for CASLRGTDTQYF. This sequence joins TRBV28 and TRBJ2-3; D ambiguous. This CDR3 is built from 12 residues. CDR1 and CDR2 from the germline V gene are MDHEN and SYDVKM. V was trimmed by 8 bases and J by 1 base, leaving 7 bases between them.

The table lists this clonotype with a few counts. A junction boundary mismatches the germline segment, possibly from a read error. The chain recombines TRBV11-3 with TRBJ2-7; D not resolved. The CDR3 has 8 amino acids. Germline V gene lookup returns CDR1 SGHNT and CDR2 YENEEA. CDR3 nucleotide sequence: TGTGCCAGCAGCTTATATGAATTC. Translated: CASSLYEF.

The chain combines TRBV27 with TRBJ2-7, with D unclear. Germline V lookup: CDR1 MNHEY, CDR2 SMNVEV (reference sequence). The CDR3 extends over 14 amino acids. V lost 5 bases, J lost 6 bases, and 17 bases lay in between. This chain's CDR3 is CASSLDTVRSEQYF. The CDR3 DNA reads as TGTGCCAGCAGTCTAGACACCGTGAGGAGCGAGCAGTACTTC.